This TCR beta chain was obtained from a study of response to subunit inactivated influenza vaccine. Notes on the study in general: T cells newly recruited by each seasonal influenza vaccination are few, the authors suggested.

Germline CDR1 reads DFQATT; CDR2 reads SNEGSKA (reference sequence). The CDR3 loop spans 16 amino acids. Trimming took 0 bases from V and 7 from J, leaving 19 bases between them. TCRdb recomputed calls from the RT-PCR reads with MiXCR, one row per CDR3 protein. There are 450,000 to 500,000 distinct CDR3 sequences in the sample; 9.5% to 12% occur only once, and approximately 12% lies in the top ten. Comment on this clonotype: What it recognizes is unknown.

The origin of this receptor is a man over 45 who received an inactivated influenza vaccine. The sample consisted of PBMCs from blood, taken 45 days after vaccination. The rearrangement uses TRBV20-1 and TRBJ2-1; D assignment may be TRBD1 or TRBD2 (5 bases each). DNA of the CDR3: TGCAGTGCTAGAGATCGAGGCCAGGGTCCGGGGAATGAGCAGTTCTTC. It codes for CSARDRGQGPGNEQFF.